These 23 T cell receptor beta chains were sequenced from one sample in a study of blood T cell repertoires in COVID-19. The data were produced by immunoSEQ multiplex PCR, yet TCRdb's version contains in-frame clones alone and is incomplete. The sample shows 200,000 to 250,000 clones, about four fifths of them seen only once. Source material: peripheral blood. The receptors shown here come from a man at least 80 years old with acute or convalescent COVID-19.

This rearrangement joins TRBV15 to TRBJ2-1, with 8 bases that match TRBD1. The trim removed 2 bases at V and 5 bases at J, leaving 11 bases unmatched. CDR3 length: 17 residues. The germline V gene has CDR1 LNHNV and CDR2 YYDKDF (reference sequence). The CDR3 is CATSRPRTGRADNEQFF. The CDR3 bases are TGTGCCACCAGCAGACCCCGGACAGGGCGAGCCGACAATGAGCAGTTCTTC.

The sample holds one count of this clone. The chain's CDR3 is CASSLGRSGTYNEQFF. Written as DNA, the CDR3 is TGTGCCAGCAGCTTGGGCAGGAGCGGGACCTACAATGAGCAGTTCTTC. The chain employs TRBV11-3 and TRBJ2-1; 7 positions match TRBD2. The CDR3 totals 16 residues. The ends lost 3 bases at V and 2 bases at J; junction bases unmatched: 7. Per the germline V gene, CDR1 is SGHNT and CDR2 is YENEEA.

This clone was seen a handful of times. V usage is TRBV3-1 (or the pseudogene TRBV3-2) and J usage is TRBJ2-5, with 11 bases fitting TRBD1. CDR3 length: 17 residues. CDR1 is LGHDT, CDR2 YNNKEL, per germline (reference sequence). Trimming at V came to 0 bases and at J to 4 bases, leaving 7 bases not matched to a gene. The CDR3 DNA reads as TGTGCCAGCAGCCAAGATTGGGGGACAGGGGGAGGAGAGACCCAGTACTTC. Amino acids: CASSQDWGTGGGETQYF.

Turning to this clone: An end of the junction does not agree with germline; a read error may underlie this. The genes are TRBV7-8 and TRBJ1-4, with TRBD1 as a possible D gene (6 bases). Germline assignment: CDR1 SGHVS and CDR2 FQNEAQ. CDR3 length: 14 residues. The CDR3 nucleotides are TGTGCCAGCAGCCGAGACTCGGGGGGGGGCGATCGAGTTTTT. Its protein is CASSRDSGGGDRVF.

This chain connects TRBV7-2 to TRBJ2-7; possible D gene TRBD2, 7 bases. The ends were cut back, 5 bases at V and 2 bases at J, with 16 bases in the middle. Germline-derived CDR1 and CDR2 are SGHTA and FQGNSA. CDR3 length: 15 amino acids. The chain's CDR3 is CASSTLRGAPYEQYF. The DNA of the CDR3 is TGTGCCAGCAGCACGCTCCGGGGGGCCCCCTACGAGCAGTACTTC.

This clone was seen a single time. J is TRBJ1-5 and V is TRBV10-1, with D perhaps TRBD1 (5 bases). Trimming shortened V by 3 bases and J by 1 base, and 7 bases separated the two germline ends. CDR3 length: 14 residues. CDR1 and CDR2 from the germline V gene are WNHNN and SYGVQD (reference sequence). The CDR3 coding sequence is TGCGCCAGCAGTGATTCAGGGAGCAATCAGCCCCAGCATTTT. Its translation is CASSDSGSNQPQHF.

The chain uses TRBV4-1 and TRBJ2-2; 7 bases match TRBD1. CDR1 is MGHRA, CDR2 YSYEKL, per germline. The CDR3 is 19 residues long. The V and J ends lost 0 bases and 1 base, in that order; junction bases with no gene match: 11. The CDR3 loop reads CASSQERGRSGMNTGELFF. CDR3 DNA sequence: TGCGCCAGCAGCCAAGAAAGGGGGCGGTCGGGTATGAACACCGGGGAGCTGTTTTTT.

This chain links TRBV6-2 or TRBV6-3 with TRBJ1-2; TRBD1 is a possible D gene (5 bases). Germline V gene sequence: CDR1 MNHEY, CDR2 SVGEGT. CDR3 size: 15 residues. V shed 2 bases and J shed 0 bases, with 10 bases lying between them. The DNA for the CDR3 is TGTGCCAGCAGTTACCACAGGAGAGCTAACTATGGCTACACCTTC. Translating gives CASSYHRRANYGYTF.

This chain links TRBV18 with TRBJ2-7, with 8 positions matching TRBD2. The trim removed 4 bases at V and 0 bases at J, leaving 11 bases unmatched. CDR3 length equals 17 residues. Germline lookup yields CDR1 KGHSH and CDR2 LQKENI. The CDR3 reads CASSRTPVAGFSYEQYF. DNA for the CDR3: TGTGCCAGCTCACGTACGCCGGTAGCGGGGTTCTCCTACGAGCAGTACTTC.

Only a few counts were recorded for this clone. The J gene is TRBJ2-7, the V gene TRBV7-9; maybe TRBD1 (6 bases). Germline values: CDR1 SEHNR, CDR2 FQNEAQ (reference sequence). V was cut by 4 bases and J by 2 bases, with 12 bases left in between. The CDR3 length is 14 residues. The chain's CDR3 is CASSSGQSPYEQYF. CDR3 sequence (DNA): TGTGCCAGCAGCTCAGGACAGAGTCCCTACGAGCAGTACTTC.

CDR3 DNA sequence: TGTGCCAGCAGCTTAGTGCGGGGGTATGAGCAGTTCTTC. Its protein product is CASSLVRGYEQFF. The gene calls are TRBV7-8 and TRBJ2-1; 7 nucleotides agree with TRBD2. CDR1 and CDR2 (germline): SGHVS, FQNEAQ. V was pared by 1 base and J by 8 bases, with 2 bases of the junction left unmatched. This CDR3 has 13 residues.

The gene calls are TRBV30 and TRBJ2-7; 12 bases line up with TRBD2. V shed 2 bases and J 7 bases; nucleotides not matched to a gene: 6. Germline values: CDR1 GTSNPN, CDR2 SVGIG (reference sequence). The CDR3 covers 14 residues. CDR3 nucleotide sequence: TGTGCCTGGAGTCTCCCTAGCGGGAGGGTAGAGCAGTACTTC. Translating gives CAWSLPSGRVEQYF.

V usage is TRBV2 and J usage is TRBJ2-3; 9 nucleotides align to TRBD1. The V segment lost 5 bases and the J segment 6 bases; nucleotides outside the gene matches: 6. The CDR3 runs to 14 residues. Germline CDR1 and CDR2: SNHLY and FYNNEI. CDR3 protein: CASSRTGALDTQYF. The CDR3 DNA reads TGTGCCAGCAGTCGGACAGGGGCTTTGGATACGCAGTATTTT.

This clone was recorded a few times. The V call is TRBV7-9, the J call TRBJ2-7, with D unclear. The germline gives CDR1 SEHNR, CDR2 FQNEAQ (reference sequence). Trimming took 5 bases from V and 6 from J, leaving 8 bases between them. The CDR3 loop spans 11 amino acids. CDR3 amino acids: CASSEVTEQYF. Written as DNA, the CDR3 is TGTGCCAGCAGCGAGGTCACCGAGCAGTACTTC.

The CDR3 DNA reads TGTGCCACCAGCAGAGAATATCCAGGGCTCGGCTATGGCTACACCTTC. Encoded protein: CATSREYPGLGYGYTF. The rearrangement uses TRBV15 and TRBJ1-2; D is possibly TRBD1 (5 bases). Trimming left V 0 bases short and J 4 bases short, with 15 bases between. This CDR3 contains 16 residues. Germline assignment: CDR1 LNHNV and CDR2 YYDKDF (reference sequence).

The rearrangement joins TRBV6-6 to TRBJ2-5; 11 nucleotides agree with TRBD2. V shed 5 bases and J 2 bases; nucleotides not matched to a gene: 7. CDR1 MNHNY and CDR2 SVGAGI come from the germline V gene (reference sequence). The CDR3 totals 16 residues. The chain's CDR3 is CASSLGLAGGQETQYF. In DNA, the CDR3 is TGTGCCAGCAGTCTCGGACTAGCGGGTGGACAAGAGACCCAGTACTTC.

This clone was counted many times. In DNA form, the CDR3 reads TGTGCCAGCAGCTCCGGGACACAGAACACTGAAGCTTTCTTT. This translates into CASSSGTQNTEAFF. The chain joins TRBV7-3 to TRBJ1-1, with TRBD1 as a possible D gene (6 bases). The CDR3 totals 14 residues. Trimming cost V 4 bases and J 1 base, with 10 bases left between them. Per germline, CDR1 SGHTA and CDR2 FQGTGA. The entire variable domain, with the rest obtained from reference TRBV7-3 and TRBJ1-1, is as follows: GAGVSQTPSNKVTEKGKYVELRCDPISGHTALYWYRQSLGQGPEFLIYFQGTGAADDSGLPNDRFFAVRPEGSVSTLKIQRTERGDSAVYLCASSSGTQNTEAFFGQGTRLTVV.

The chain carries TRBV25-1 and TRBJ1-1, with D uncertain. Between the trimmed V and J ends, which lost 7 bases and 0 bases, there was a span of 9 bases. The CDR3 is 13 residues long. Per the germline V gene, CDR1 is MGHDK and CDR2 is SYGVNS. The CDR3 is CASTVGLNTEAFF. The DNA for the CDR3 is TGTGCCAGCACTGTCGGGTTGAACACTGAAGCTTTCTTT.

V and J are TRBV28 and TRBJ1-5; perhaps TRBD1 as D (6 bases). The CDR3 is 14 residues long. Germline CDR1 MDHEN, CDR2 SYDVKM. Trimming took 3 bases from V and 7 from J, leaving 13 bases between them. The CDR3 DNA reads as TGTGCCAGCAGTTTTGGGGGGGCGGCACAGCCCCAGCATTTT. It translates to CASSFGGAAQPQHF.

The V call is TRBV5-1, the J call TRBJ2-7; D is unresolved. This CDR3 comprises 14 residues. Deletions cut 4 bases from V and 3 bases from J, with 14 bases between. Germline-derived CDR1 and CDR2 are SGHRS and YFSETQ. In nucleotides, the CDR3 is TGCGCCAGCAGCCCTACCCAACGCGACTACGAGCAGTACTTC. Translated: CASSPTQRDYEQYF.

V usage is TRBV24-1 and J usage is TRBJ1-5; 9 positions match TRBD1. V shed 4 bases and J 2 bases; nucleotides not matched to a gene: 8. The CDR3 runs 17 residues. The germline V gene has CDR1 KGHDR and CDR2 SFDVKD. The CDR3 nucleotides read TGTGCCACCAGTGACGGTGGGACAGGGAGGCGCAATCAGCCCCAGCATTTT. This sequence encodes CATSDGGTGRRNQPQHF.

The chain couples TRBV6-6 to TRBJ2-7, with no clear D. The CDR3 runs to 15 residues. V shed 0 bases and J shed 3 bases, with 12 bases lying between them. Germline loops: CDR1 MNHNY, CDR2 SVGAGI (reference sequence). CDR3 loop: CASSYSHSSSYEQYF. The CDR3 nucleotides are TGTGCCAGCAGTTACTCGCACAGTTCGAGCTACGAGCAGTACTTC.

V usage is TRBV10-2 and J usage is TRBJ1-1, with TRBD1 identical over 9 bases. This CDR3 is 15 amino acids long. Trimming at V came to 7 bases and at J to 4 bases, leaving 10 bases not matched to a gene. Germline V lookup: CDR1 WSHSY, CDR2 SAAADI. The CDR3 protein is CASKRPGTGITEAFF. The CDR3, as DNA: TGCGCCAGCAAGCGTCCCGGGACAGGGATCACTGAAGCTTTCTTT.